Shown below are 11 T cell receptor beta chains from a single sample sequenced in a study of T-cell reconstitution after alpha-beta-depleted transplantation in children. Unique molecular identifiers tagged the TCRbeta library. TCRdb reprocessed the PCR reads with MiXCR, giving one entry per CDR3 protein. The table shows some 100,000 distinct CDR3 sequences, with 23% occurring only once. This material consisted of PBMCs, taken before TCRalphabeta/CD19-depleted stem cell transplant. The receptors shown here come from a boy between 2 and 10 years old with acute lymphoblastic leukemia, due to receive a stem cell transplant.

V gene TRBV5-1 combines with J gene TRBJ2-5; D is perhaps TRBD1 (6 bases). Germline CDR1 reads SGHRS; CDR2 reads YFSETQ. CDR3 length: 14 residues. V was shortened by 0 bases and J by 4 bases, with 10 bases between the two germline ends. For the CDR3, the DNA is TGCGCCAGCAGCTTGGAGGCAGGGGCAGAGACCCAGTACTTC. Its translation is CASSLEAGAETQYF.

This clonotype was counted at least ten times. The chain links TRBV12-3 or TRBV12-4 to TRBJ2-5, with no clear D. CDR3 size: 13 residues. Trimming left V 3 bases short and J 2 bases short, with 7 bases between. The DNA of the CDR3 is TGTGCCAGCAGTTTTAAGGCACAAGAGACCCAGTACTTC. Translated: CASSFKAQETQYF.

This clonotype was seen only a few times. The CDR3 nucleotides are TGCGCCAGCAGCGGGAGCTCCTACGAGCAGTACTTC. This codes for CASSGSSYEQYF. This chain links TRBV5-1 with TRBJ2-7; D might be TRBD2 (5 bases). Trimming shortened V by 4 bases and J by 0 bases, and 5 bases separated the two germline ends. From germline, CDR1 is SGHRS and CDR2 YFSETQ. This CDR3 is 12 amino acids long.

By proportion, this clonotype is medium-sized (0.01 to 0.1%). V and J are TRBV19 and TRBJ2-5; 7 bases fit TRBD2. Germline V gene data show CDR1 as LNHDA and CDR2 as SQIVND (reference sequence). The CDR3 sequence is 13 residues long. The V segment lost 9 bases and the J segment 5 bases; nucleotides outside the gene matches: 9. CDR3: CASLGGSRETQYF. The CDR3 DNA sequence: TGTGCCAGCCTCGGCGGGAGTAGGGAGACCCAGTACTTC. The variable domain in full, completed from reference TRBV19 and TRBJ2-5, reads DGGITQSPKYLFRKEGQNVTLSCEQNLNHDAMYWYRQDPGQGLRLIYYSQIVNDFQKGDIAEGYSVSREKKESFPLTVTSAQKNPTAFYLCASLGGSRETQYFGPGTRLLVL.

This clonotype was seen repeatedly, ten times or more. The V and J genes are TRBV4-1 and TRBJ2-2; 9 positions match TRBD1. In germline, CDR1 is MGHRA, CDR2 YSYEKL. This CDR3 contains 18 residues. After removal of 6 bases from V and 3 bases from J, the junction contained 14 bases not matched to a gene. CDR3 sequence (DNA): TGCGCCAGCAGAACCCTAACAGGGGGCGTTGGGCACACCGGGGAGCTGTTTTTT. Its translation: CASRTLTGGVGHTGELFF.

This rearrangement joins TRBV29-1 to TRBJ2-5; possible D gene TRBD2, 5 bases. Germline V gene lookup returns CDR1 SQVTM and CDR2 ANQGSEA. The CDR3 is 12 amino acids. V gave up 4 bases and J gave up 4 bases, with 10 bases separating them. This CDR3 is CSVARASETQYF. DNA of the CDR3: TGCAGCGTTGCGAGGGCCTCAGAGACCCAGTACTTC. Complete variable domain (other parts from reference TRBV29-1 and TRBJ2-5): SAVISQKPSRDICQRGTSLTIQCQVDSQVTMMFWYRQQPGQSLTLIATANQGSEATYESGFVIDKFPISRPNLTFSTLTVSNMSPEDSSIYLCSVARASETQYFGPGTRLLVL.

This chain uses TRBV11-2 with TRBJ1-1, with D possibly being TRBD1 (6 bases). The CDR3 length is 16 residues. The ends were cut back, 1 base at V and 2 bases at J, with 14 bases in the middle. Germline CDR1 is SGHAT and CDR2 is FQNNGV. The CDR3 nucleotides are TGTGCCAGCAGCTTAGTTGGCCAGGGGATAAACACTGAAGCTTTCTTT. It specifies CASSLVGQGINTEAFF.

CDR3 coding DNA: TGTGCCAGCAGCTTGAGGGGGGGGGGCACAGATACGCAGTATTTT. It codes for CASSLRGGGTDTQYF. V and J are TRBV7-2 and TRBJ2-3; D might be TRBD2 (7 bases). Trimming removed 3 bases at V and 1 base at J, with 11 bases between. Germline V gene data show CDR1 as SGHTA and CDR2 as FQGNSA. This CDR3 has 15 amino acids.

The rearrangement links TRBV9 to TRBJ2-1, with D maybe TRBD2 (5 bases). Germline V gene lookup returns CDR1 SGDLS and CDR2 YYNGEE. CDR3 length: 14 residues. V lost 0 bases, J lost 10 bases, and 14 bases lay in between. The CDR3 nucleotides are TGTGCCAGCAGCGTAGGGAGTTCTACGGGGGAGCAGTTCTTC. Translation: CASSVGSSTGEQFF.

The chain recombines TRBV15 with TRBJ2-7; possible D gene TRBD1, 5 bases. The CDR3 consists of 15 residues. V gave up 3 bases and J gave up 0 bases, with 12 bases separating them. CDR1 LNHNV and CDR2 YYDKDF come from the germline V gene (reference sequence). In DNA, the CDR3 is TGTGCCACCAGCAGGGAGCAGACAGCCTCCTACGAGCAGTACTTC. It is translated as CATSREQTASYEQYF. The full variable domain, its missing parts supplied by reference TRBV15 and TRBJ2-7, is DAMVIQNPRYQVTQFGKPVTLSCSQTLNHNVMYWYQQKSSQAPKLLFHYYDKDFNNEADTPDNFQSRRPNTSFCFLDIRSPGLGDTAMYLCATSREQTASYEQYFGPGTRLTVT.

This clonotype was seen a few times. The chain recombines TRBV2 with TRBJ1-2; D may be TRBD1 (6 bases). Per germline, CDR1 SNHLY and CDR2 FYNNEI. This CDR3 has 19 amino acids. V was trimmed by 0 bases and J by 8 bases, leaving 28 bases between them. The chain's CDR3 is CASSEAPALRDTGRHGYTF. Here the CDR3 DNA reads TGTGCCAGCAGTGAAGCGCCCGCGCTACGGGATACAGGGAGACACGGCTACACCTTC. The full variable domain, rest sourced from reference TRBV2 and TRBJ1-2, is EPEVTQTPSHQVTQMGQEVILRCVPISNHLYFYWYRQILGQKVEFLVSFYNNEISEKSEIFDDQFSVERPDGSNFTLKIRSTKLEDSAMYFCASSEAPALRDTGRHGYTFGSGTRLTVV.